This T cell receptor (beta chain) was identified in a study of T cell responses to AZD1222 COVID-19 vaccine. This CDR3 spans 12 amino acids. V was pared by 6 bases and J by 11 bases, with 16 bases between. Study outcomes and limitations: Donors were chiefly white British, with a greater number of females, and clonal diversity was perhaps underestimated. Two doses of AZD1222 preceded a rise in Spike-specific TCR breadth and depth. No day 14 peak samples; only post-peak repertoires were characterized. Vaccine-related CD4 TCRs covered spike, predominating at 160-218 and 743-854.

For this clone: What it binds is not known.

Method: immunoSEQ multiplex PCR; TCRdb's copy keeps in-frame clones and lacks some. Of under 200,000 clones detected, more than 90% appear once; the ten largest clones hold 3.5% to 4%. Sequences were derived from peripheral blood, sampled 28 days after the second dose of the MenACWY control vaccine. The receptor's source is an adult who received the MenACWY meningococcal vaccine as a control. The genes are TRBV12-3 or TRBV12-4 and TRBJ1-1; weak D call: TRBD1 (6 bases). In DNA, the CDR3 is TGTGCCAGCAGCTTCGTGGGGGCGAAGGCTTTCTTT. Residues: CASSFVGAKAFF.